Below, 6 T cell receptor beta chains from the same sample are listed, as sequenced in a study of blood T cell repertoires in COVID-19. Profiling relied on immunoSEQ multiplex PCR, and the TCRdb table lists in-frame clones only, not all of them. The data hold 250,000 to 350,000 clones, with roughly nine tenths observed a single time. Material for sequencing was PBMCs or T cells enriched from blood (not recorded which). The source of these receptors is a man aged 55 to 70 who had recovered from COVID-19.

The rearrangement links TRBV10-1 to TRBJ2-7, with a weak D call TRBD2 (10 bases). Per the germline V gene, CDR1 is WNHNN and CDR2 is SYGVQD (reference sequence). V lost 5 bases and J 7 bases, leaving 18 bases between the germline ends. The length of the CDR3 is 14 residues. The chain's CDR3 is CASSLTSGTGEQYF. The CDR3 DNA follows: TGCGCCAGCAGTCTCACTAGCGGGACAGGGGAGCAGTACTTC.

This chain joins TRBV30 and TRBJ1-4, with 10 positions matching TRBD1. This CDR3 is built from 13 residues. The J segment lost 4 bases and the V segment lost 8 bases, leaving 4 bases of the junction unmatched. From germline, CDR1 is GTSNPN and CDR2 SVGIG (reference sequence). The CDR3 nucleotides read TGTGCCCGGACAGGGGGTGATAATGAAAAACTGTTTTTT. Translation gives CARTGGDNEKLFF.

The J gene is TRBJ2-2, the V gene TRBV7-2, with 9 bases that match TRBD1. The CDR3 has 17 amino acids. After removal of 1 base from V and 6 bases from J, the junction contained 9 bases not matched to a gene. CDR1 is SGHTA, CDR2 FQGNSA, per germline. CDR3 sequence reads: CASSLVKTGGLPGELFF. The CDR3 DNA reads TGTGCCAGCAGCTTAGTGAAGACAGGGGGGTTGCCCGGGGAGCTGTTTTTT. The variable domain in full, with the rest retrieved from reference TRBV7-2 and TRBJ2-2, is GAGVSQSPSNKVTEKGKDVELRCDPISGHTALYWYRQSLGQGLEFLIYFQGNSAPDKSGLPSDRFSAERTGGSVSTLTIQRTQQEDSAVYLCASSLVKTGGLPGELFFGEGSRLTVL.

This chain connects TRBV18 to TRBJ2-7, with D possibly matching TRBD2 (6 bases). V lost 3 bases to trimming and J lost 2 bases, with 11 bases between them. Germline V gene sequence: CDR1 KGHSH, CDR2 LQKENI. The CDR3 has 14 amino acids. Here the CDR3 DNA reads TGTGCCAGCTCACCGGCGGGGAGAACCTACGAGCAGTACTTC. This codes for CASSPAGRTYEQYF.

The chain combines TRBV9 with TRBJ2-2; 9 bases match TRBD1. The CDR3 is 16 residues long. Germline V lookup: CDR1 SGDLS, CDR2 YYNGEE. Trimming took 3 bases from V and 5 from J; bases not matched to a gene: 8. The CDR3 bases are TGTGCCAGCAGCGCCCTACAGGGGGCGAGAACCGGGGAGCTGTTTTTT. It translates to CASSALQGARTGELFF.

The gene calls are TRBV9 and TRBJ2-3; 8 positions match TRBD2. Germline CDR1 is SGDLS and CDR2 is YYNGEE. The CDR3 contains 16 residues. The ends lost 4 bases at V and 2 bases at J; junction bases unmatched: 9. CDR3 in DNA: TGTGCCAGCAGCAAGGAACTAGCGGCGTACACAGATACGCAGTATTTT. It yields the protein CASSKELAAYTDTQYF.